The clone carrying this T cell receptor beta chain came up a few times. Time point given: patch test 3, about 24 weeks after DPC sensitization. Treatment in this sample: therapeutic diphenylcyclopropenone sensitization with weekly scalp DPC. TCRdb called the RACE reads again in MiXCR, with one record for every CDR3 protein. The sample includes over 100,000 distinct CDR3 sequences, approximately 10% seen only once; the top ten take more than 2%. These data originate in a study of human T cells and chemical hapten exposure. The V and J ends lost 3 bases and 3 bases respectively, with 12 bases between them. This CDR3 region has 14 residues. Germline V lookup: CDR1 SGHVS, CDR2 FNYEAQ.

The V and J genes are TRBV7-6 and TRBJ2-7; TRBD1 or TRBD2 may be the D gene (5 bases each). This specimen was whole blood, taken in connection with sensitization to the hapten diphenylcyclopropenone (DPC). The TCR sequence derives from a woman aged 45-60 years with alopecia areata. Some clones in this sample may be carry-over from other donors' samples. The CDR3 DNA follows: TGTGCCAGCAGCTTCGGGACGGCCCACTACGAGCAGTACTTC. It yields the protein CASSFGTAHYEQYF.